Listed here are 9 T cell receptor beta chains from one sample, sequenced in a study of patients and donors after allogeneic stem cell transplantation. From the RT-PCR reads, TCRdb called clonotypes with MiXCR, one entry per CDR3 protein. Of about 200,000 distinct CDR3 sequences listed, around two fifths are singletons. Sequencing used blood, either unsorted or a sorted T cell fraction (not recorded which). The receptors were gathered from a human donor who was either an allogeneic HSCT recipient or a stem cell or donor lymphocyte infusion donor (not recorded which). It is not recorded whose cells these are; they may come from a transplant donor.

The sample holds a few counts of this clonotype. This chain uses TRBV12-3 or TRBV12-4 with TRBJ2-1, with TRBD2 identical over 9 bases. The ends lost 1 base at V and 4 bases at J; junction bases unmatched: 2. This CDR3 is 15 amino acids long. The DNA of the CDR3 is TGTGCCAGCAGTTTAGGAGCGGGGGGTTACAATGAGCAGTTCTTC. Protein sequence: CASSLGAGGYNEQFF.

CDR3 sequence reads: CASSQDRWNTEAFF. Written as DNA, the CDR3 is TGCGCCAGCAGCCAGGACAGGTGGAACACTGAAGCTTTCTTT. The rearrangement joins TRBV4-1 to TRBJ1-1, with 7 bases lining up with TRBD1. The CDR3 is 14 residues long. Germline assignment: CDR1 MGHRA and CDR2 YSYEKL. The J segment lost 1 base and the V segment lost 3 bases, leaving 2 bases of the junction unmatched.

The chain employs TRBV5-1 and TRBJ1-3, with D possibly TRBD1 on 5 matching bases. The length of the CDR3 is 16 residues. Germline V gene lookup returns CDR1 SGHRS and CDR2 YFSETQ. Trimming removed 0 bases from V and 0 bases from J, with 10 bases in between. CDR3 loop: CASSLGQSLSGNTIYF. The CDR3 DNA is TGCGCCAGCAGCTTGGGACAGTCACTCTCTGGAAACACCATATATTTT. The variable domain in full, with the rest retrieved from reference TRBV5-1 and TRBJ1-3, is KAGVTQTPRYLIKTRGQQVTLSCSPISGHRSVSWYQQTPGQGLQFLFEYFSETQRNKGNFPGRFSGRQFSNSRSEMNVSTLELGDSALYLCASSLGQSLSGNTIYFGEGSWLTVV.

This clonotype was observed a handful of times. The rearrangement links TRBV10-3 to TRBJ1-1; no firm D call. There are 14 residues in the CDR3. The germline gives CDR1 ENHRY, CDR2 SYGVKD. The V and J ends lost 6 bases and 4 bases respectively, with 15 bases between them. The CDR3 here is CAIRELQDATEAFF. In DNA, the CDR3 is TGTGCCATCAGAGAACTCCAGGACGCCACTGAAGCTTTCTTT.

In its sample, this clonotype was seen a few times. The chain has TRBV29-1 and TRBJ1-2; D perhaps matches TRBD1 (5 bases). In germline, CDR1 is SQVTM, CDR2 ANQGSEA. The germline V and J ends were trimmed by 3 bases and 3 bases, with 11 bases remaining between them. This CDR3 has 13 residues. This chain's CDR3 is CSVDLGTDYGYTF. The CDR3 bases are TGCAGCGTTGATTTAGGGACCGACTATGGCTACACCTTC.

Comments on this clonotype: Its ends do not fully match the called genes, so a read error is possible. The V gene is TRBV3-1, the J gene TRBJ2-5; D is uncertain. Germline lookup yields CDR1 LGHDT and CDR2 YNNKEL (reference sequence). CDR3 size: 12 residues. CDR3 bases: TGTGCCAGCAGCCTCCGGGCTAGTCGTAAGGACTTC. Translating gives CASSLRASRKDF.

This rearrangement joins TRBV12-3 or TRBV12-4 to TRBJ1-6; tentative D call: TRBD1 (5 bases). Deletions cut 4 bases from V and 9 bases from J, with 13 bases between. CDR3 length: 14 residues. CDR3 in amino acids: CASSSGTVLSPLHF. The CDR3 DNA is TGTGCCAGCAGTTCCGGGACGGTGCTTTCACCCCTCCACTTT.

There are a few counts of this clonotype. The rearrangement joins TRBV12-3 or TRBV12-4 to TRBJ1-1; the D gene is possibly TRBD1 (6 bases). Trimming removed 7 bases at V and 3 bases at J, with 21 bases between. The CDR3 is 16 residues long. The CDR3 loop is CASTYAPGQRDTEAFF. The DNA of the CDR3 is TGTGCCAGCACCTATGCCCCGGGACAAAGGGACACTGAAGCTTTCTTT.

This clonotype was seen only a few times. This chain links TRBV12-3 or TRBV12-4 with TRBJ1-2; D uncertain. The CDR3 runs to 13 residues. The germline V and J ends were trimmed by 2 bases and 1 base, with 5 bases remaining between them. CDR3 nucleotides: TGTGCCAGCAGTTTAAACCTTAACTATGGCTACACCTTC. This codes for CASSLNLNYGYTF.